The 23 T cell receptor beta chains listed next were all sequenced from one sample in a study of identifying expanded T cells in peripheral blood. The table came from immunoSEQ multiplex PCR; TCRdb's copy has only in-frame clones and leaves some out. Among some 78,000 clones listed, roughly 84% were seen once. The sample taken for sequencing was blood. These receptors were obtained from a person aged 18-70 years in good health.

This clone was seen once. The chain employs TRBV10-3 and TRBJ2-3, with D unclear. The CDR3 spans 11 residues. V lost 8 bases and J 2 bases, leaving 5 bases between the germline ends. Germline CDR1 and CDR2: ENHRY and SYGVKD. DNA for the CDR3: TGTGCCATCGCTTCCACAGATACGCAGTATTTT. Protein product: CAIASTDTQYF.

This sequence joins TRBV6-1 and TRBJ1-1; D may be TRBD1 (5 bases). The germline V gene encodes CDR1 MNHNS and CDR2 SASEGT. V was shortened by 4 bases and J by 5 bases, with 23 bases between the two germline ends. This CDR3 has 17 residues. The CDR3 loop reads CASSGGRRGPRHTEAFF. The DNA for the CDR3 is TGTGCCAGCAGTGGGGGTCGTCGGGGACCAAGGCATACTGAAGCTTTCTTT.

This clone showed up just once. The gene calls are TRBV27 and TRBJ1-5; 7 bases align to TRBD1. Trimming at V came to 6 bases and at J to 1 base, leaving 6 bases not matched to a gene. This CDR3 comprises 15 residues. The germline CDR1 and CDR2 sequences are MNHEY and SMNVEV (reference sequence). The CDR3 loop reads CASRSTGNSNQPQHF. The CDR3 DNA sequence: TGTGCCAGCAGATCGACAGGGAACAGCAATCAGCCCCAGCATTTT.

The J gene is TRBJ2-3, the V gene TRBV27, with D tentatively TRBD1 (5 bases). CDR3 size: 16 residues. V was pared by 3 bases and J by 0 bases, with 13 bases between. Germline CDR1 and CDR2: MNHEY and SMNVEV (reference sequence). The CDR3 reads CASSFQGWSSTDTQYF. DNA for the CDR3: TGTGCCAGCAGTTTCCAGGGCTGGTCTAGCACAGATACGCAGTATTTT.

The chain carries TRBV27 and TRBJ2-2, with 9 nucleotides matching TRBD1. The CDR3 runs to 17 residues. Germline loops: CDR1 MNHEY, CDR2 SMNVEV (reference sequence). V dropped 2 bases and J dropped 3; count of bases not matched to a gene: 7. CDR3 sequence reads: CASSLIQGAMDTGELFF. As DNA, the CDR3 is TGTGCCAGCAGTTTAATACAGGGGGCAATGGACACCGGGGAGCTGTTTTTT.

CDR3 sequence (DNA): TGTGCCACGAGGTCCTACGAGCAGTACTTC. Its translation is CATRSYEQYF. This chain uses TRBV30 with TRBJ2-7; D remains unclear. V was trimmed by 8 bases and J by 1 base, leaving 6 bases between them. The CDR3 is 10 residues long. Germline loops: CDR1 GTSNPN, CDR2 SVGIG (reference sequence).

This chain links TRBV10-3 with TRBJ2-7; maybe TRBD2 (6 bases). The CDR3 consists of 14 residues. Germline CDR1 and CDR2: ENHRY and SYGVKD. The V end lost 4 bases, the J end lost 0 bases, and 10 bases lay between the germline ends. In DNA, the CDR3 is TGTGCCATCAGTGGTGGGAGGTCCTCCTACGAGCAGTACTTC. Its translation is CAISGGRSSYEQYF.

The V and J genes are TRBV2 and TRBJ2-5; possibly TRBD1 for D (6 bases). Deletions cut 1 base from V and 5 bases from J, with 14 bases between. The CDR3 loop spans 15 amino acids. Germline loops: CDR1 SNHLY, CDR2 FYNNEI. CDR3 in DNA: TGTGCCAGCAGTGAAGTTGTTGGGCAGGGGGAGACCCAGTACTTC. This gives the protein CASSEVVGQGETQYF.

The gene calls are TRBV5-1 and TRBJ2-7; weak D call: TRBD2 (7 bases). The CDR3 has 14 amino acids. Germline loops: CDR1 SGHRS, CDR2 YFSETQ. V was pared by 1 base and J by 5 bases, with 13 bases between. The CDR3 region is CASSLMGGPNEQYF. The CDR3 bases are TGCGCCAGCAGCTTGATGGGGGGGCCAAACGAGCAGTACTTC.

The gene calls are TRBV10-3 and TRBJ2-7; tentatively, D is TRBD1 or TRBD2 (6 bases each). The CDR3 loop spans 12 amino acids. Deletions cut 2 bases from V and 9 bases from J, with 11 bases between. Germline-derived CDR1 and CDR2 are ENHRY and SYGVKD. The DNA of the CDR3 is TGTGCCATCAGTGAGGGGGGGCCGGGGCAGTACTTC. This encodes CAISEGGPGQYF.

The V call is TRBV28, the J call TRBJ2-3; D may correspond to TRBD1 or TRBD2 (5 bases each). The CDR3 has 15 residues. V gave up 3 bases and J gave up 0 bases, with 10 bases separating them. Germline loops: CDR1 MDHEN, CDR2 SYDVKM. The DNA for the CDR3 is TGTGCCAGCAGTTTTGGGGGTGCTAGCACAGATACGCAGTATTTT. As protein: CASSFGGASTDTQYF.

This clone was observed a single time. The chain links TRBV28 to TRBJ2-7; perhaps TRBD1 as D (6 bases). The V and J ends lost 6 bases and 4 bases respectively, with 16 bases between them. CDR3 length equals 14 residues. Per the germline V gene, CDR1 is MDHEN and CDR2 is SYDVKM. The CDR3, as DNA: TGTGCCAGCAGCAACTACGGACAGCCGTACGAGCAGTACTTC. It is translated as CASSNYGQPYEQYF.

The chain employs TRBV19 and TRBJ1-1; 10 bases match TRBD1. With V trimmed by 5 bases and J by 3 bases, 0 bases remained unmatched. The CDR3 has 13 residues. Germline-derived CDR1 and CDR2 are LNHDA and SQIVND (reference sequence). CDR3 in DNA: TGTGCCAGTAGTGGGACAGGGGACACTGAAGCTTTCTTT. Translation: CASSGTGDTEAFF.

The chain employs TRBV19 and TRBJ1-1; the D gene is possibly TRBD1 (6 bases). CDR1 and CDR2 from the germline V gene are LNHDA and SQIVND (reference sequence). Deletions cut 6 bases from V and 1 base from J, with 9 bases between. The CDR3 covers 13 residues. CDR3 nucleotide sequence: TGTGCCAGTAGCCTAGGGGGGAACACTGAAGCTTTCTTT. Translated, it gives CASSLGGNTEAFF.

The genes are TRBV18 and TRBJ1-4; maybe TRBD1 (6 bases). CDR1 KGHSH and CDR2 LQKENI come from the germline V gene. The V end lost 1 base, the J end lost 3 bases, and 21 bases lay between the germline ends. This CDR3 has 19 amino acids. CDR3 loop: CASSPLLLTLQGPNEKLFF. The CDR3 DNA follows: TGTGCCAGCTCACCACTGCTCCTGACCCTACAGGGACCTAATGAAAAACTGTTTTTT.

This sequence joins TRBV7-2 and TRBJ2-2, with D possibly TRBD1 on 5 matching bases. The germline V gene encodes CDR1 SGHTA and CDR2 FQGNSA. This CDR3 has 17 residues. Trimming left V 1 base short and J 1 base short, with 13 bases between. The CDR3 DNA follows: TGTGCCAGCAGCTTAGATAGGCAGGGCTGGAACACCGGGGAGCTGTTTTTT. This codes for CASSLDRQGWNTGELFF.

This chain links TRBV29-1 with TRBJ2-5; D uncertain. This CDR3 has 12 amino acids. V lost 5 bases and J lost 6, with 13 bases in between. CDR1 SQVTM and CDR2 ANQGSEA come from the germline V gene. DNA for the CDR3: TGCAGCGTTCGAGACGGCGAGAAGACCCAGTACTTC. It yields the protein CSVRDGEKTQYF.

V is TRBV4-3 and J is TRBJ2-1; the match to TRBD2 covers 7 bases. CDR1 is LGHNA, CDR2 YSLEER, per germline. The CDR3 has 14 amino acids. The V gene end was trimmed by 3 bases and the J gene end by 14 bases; junction bases not matched to a gene: 13. CDR3 DNA sequence: TGCGCCAGCAGCCAGGAGACTAGCTCCCAGGGAAAGTTCTTC. Translation gives CASSQETSSQGKFF.

The chain employs TRBV6-6 and TRBJ1-2; D might be TRBD1 (5 bases). The ends were cut back, 5 bases at V and 4 bases at J, with 14 bases in the middle. CDR1 is MNHNY and CDR2 is SVGAGI in the germline V gene (reference sequence). The CDR3 sequence is 14 residues long. CDR3 loop: CASSPGTNRYGYTF. CDR3 coding DNA: TGTGCCAGCAGTCCCGGGACGAACCGCTATGGCTACACCTTC.

The sample holds a few counts of this clone. The CDR3 DNA is TGTGCCAGCAGCGGAATGACTAGCGGGAATTTTGCAGATACGCAGTATTTT. This codes for CASSGMTSGNFADTQYF. The chain is built from TRBV9 and TRBJ2-3; 11 bases fit TRBD2. The CDR3 totals 17 residues. V was pared by 3 bases and J by 4 bases, with 10 bases of the junction left unmatched. Germline CDR1 is SGDLS and CDR2 is YYNGEE.

The chain employs TRBV7-2 and TRBJ1-1; unclear D gene. V dropped 2 bases and J dropped 8 bases, with 15 bases sitting between them. CDR3 length: 14 amino acids. Germline V gene sequence: CDR1 SGHTA, CDR2 FQGNSA. The CDR3 DNA sequence: TGTGCCAGCAGCTTACATATGCTAGGAGGGGAAGCTTTCTTT. It is translated as CASSLHMLGGEAFF.

The chain uses TRBV13 and TRBJ2-7, with 9 bases that match TRBD1. CDR3 length: 15 residues. The V gene's germline CDR1 is PRHDT and CDR2 FYEKMQ (reference sequence). J was trimmed by 6 bases and V by 5 bases; bases with no gene match: 11. In DNA, the CDR3 is TGTGCCAGCAGCCCAGCCGAGTGGACAGGGGTCGAGCAGTACTTC. Translation gives CASSPAEWTGVEQYF.

The CDR3 sequence is CASSIPRPGELFF. The CDR3 DNA is TGTGCCAGTAGTATCCCACGCCCCGGGGAGCTGTTTTTT. The chain has TRBV19 and TRBJ2-2; no firm D call. The CDR3 runs 13 residues. Trimming removed 3 bases at V and 6 bases at J, with 8 bases between. Germline CDR1 is LNHDA and CDR2 is SQIVND (reference sequence).